The 13 T cell receptor beta chains below were found in one sample sequenced in a study of T cells in localized non-small cell lung cancer. The repertoire was sequenced with immunoSEQ multiplex PCR; TCRdb's copy has only in-frame clones and lacks some. The sample contains tens of thousands of clones, around 93% of which appear only once. Sequences were derived from peripheral blood mononuclear cells, sampled before any cancer treatment. The receptors here all came from a female donor older than 55 with stage II lung adenocarcinoma.

This clone was found once. The junction shows a germline mismatch at one end, possibly a read error. The rearrangement uses TRBV5-1 and TRBJ2-3; D call uncertain. The germline CDR1 and CDR2 sequences are SGHRS and YFSETQ. The CDR3 extends over 12 amino acids. For the CDR3, the DNA is TGCGCCAGCAAACCCAACACACATACGCAGTATTTT. Protein sequence: CASKPNTHTQYF. Full variable domain (outside the CDR3, taken from reference TRBV5-1 and TRBJ2-3): KAGVTQTPRYLIKTRGQQVTLSCSPISGHRSVSWYQQTPGQGLQFLFEYFSETQRNKGNFPGRFSGRQFSNSRSEMNVSTLELGDSALYLCASKPNTHTQYFGPGTRLTVL.

The chain has TRBV2 and TRBJ2-7; the match to TRBD1 covers 8 bases. Germline lookup yields CDR1 SNHLY and CDR2 FYNNEI. There are 12 residues in the CDR3. Losses at the gene ends were 6 bases for V and 6 bases for J; bases not matched to a gene: 4. The CDR3 sequence is CASRPDRGEQYF. The CDR3 DNA reads as TGTGCCAGCAGACCCGACAGGGGCGAGCAGTACTTC.

This chain links TRBV7-2 with TRBJ2-4; D is uncertain. The V end lost 1 base, the J end lost 0 bases, and 10 bases lay between the germline ends. This CDR3 has 16 amino acids. Germline loops: CDR1 SGHTA, CDR2 FQGNSA. As DNA, the CDR3 is TGTGCCAGCAGCTTAGAGGGTGGGCTAGCCAAAAACATTCAGTACTTC. Translation gives CASSLEGGLAKNIQYF.

CDR3 loop: CASSQPGIAKNIQYF. CDR3 DNA sequence: TGCGCCAGCAGCCAACCGGGGATAGCCAAAAACATTCAGTACTTC. The chain carries TRBV4-1 and TRBJ2-4, with D possibly matching TRBD2 (5 bases). This CDR3 has 15 amino acids. Germline V gene sequence: CDR1 MGHRA, CDR2 YSYEKL. V was clipped by 2 bases and J by 0 bases, with 8 bases between them.

The chain is built from TRBV19 and TRBJ1-1; no definite D call. This CDR3 comprises 14 residues. V lost 6 bases to trimming and J lost 2 bases, with 13 bases between them. Germline CDR1 reads LNHDA; CDR2 reads SQIVND (reference sequence). CDR3 protein: CASRPHGANTEAFF. CDR3 DNA sequence: TGTGCCAGTAGGCCCCACGGCGCTAACACTGAAGCTTTCTTT.

J is TRBJ2-7 and V is TRBV5-4, with D perhaps matching TRBD1 (6 bases). The CDR3 sequence is 16 residues long. V was clipped by 3 bases and J by 0 bases, with 16 bases between them. Germline-derived CDR1 and CDR2 are SGHNT and YYREEE (reference sequence). CDR3 sequence: CASSSPGQFSSYEQYF. The CDR3 nucleotides read TGTGCCAGCAGCTCTCCTGGACAGTTTAGCTCCTACGAGCAGTACTTC.

V usage is TRBV27 and J usage is TRBJ1-3, with D uncertain. V gave up 3 bases and J gave up 0 bases, with 12 bases separating them. Germline lookup yields CDR1 MNHEY and CDR2 SMNVEV (reference sequence). The CDR3 loop spans 16 amino acids. The chain's CDR3 is CASSFVRPTSGNTIYF. CDR3 sequence (DNA): TGTGCCAGCAGTTTCGTCAGACCAACCTCTGGAAACACCATATATTTT.

V usage is TRBV11-3 and J usage is TRBJ2-3; tentatively, D is TRBD2 (7 bases). The CDR3 is 17 amino acids. Germline CDR1 and CDR2: SGHNT and YENEEA. V dropped 6 bases and J dropped 5 bases, with 24 bases sitting between them. CDR3: CASRLGKGGSQGDTQYF. The CDR3 DNA is TGTGCCAGCAGATTGGGCAAGGGGGGGAGTCAGGGAGATACGCAGTATTTT.

The chain is built from TRBV29-1 and TRBJ2-7; D gene ambiguous. V shed 3 bases and J shed 7 bases, with 19 bases lying between them. CDR1 and CDR2 (germline): SQVTM, ANQGSEA. The CDR3 totals 14 residues. This CDR3 reads CSVDSGPGLGEQYF. The CDR3 region has the DNA TGCAGCGTTGACTCTGGCCCCGGGTTAGGTGAGCAGTACTTC.

The J gene is TRBJ2-7, the V gene TRBV9; 7 nucleotides line up with TRBD2. Germline V gene lookup returns CDR1 SGDLS and CDR2 YYNGEE. The V gene end was trimmed by 2 bases and the J gene end by 7 bases; junction bases not matched to a gene: 9. The CDR3 is 14 amino acids. CDR3 sequence reads: CASSVSAGREEQYF. CDR3 bases: TGTGCCAGCAGCGTTTCAGCGGGACGAGAAGAGCAGTACTTC.

The chain recombines TRBV28 with TRBJ2-7, with D hard to call. The CDR3 runs 12 residues. Trimming cost V 7 bases and J 5 bases, with 12 bases left between them. Germline values: CDR1 MDHEN, CDR2 SYDVKM. In DNA form, the CDR3 reads TGTGCCAGCACCCCCCCTTCGGACGAGCAGTACTTC. It is translated as CASTPPSDEQYF.

The J gene is TRBJ1-5, the V gene TRBV5-6; D is undetermined. Deletions cut 4 bases from V and 0 bases from J, with 11 bases between. The V gene's germline CDR1 is SGHDT and CDR2 YYEEEE. The CDR3 covers 15 residues. The CDR3 DNA reads TGTGCCAGCAGCCGGACGGATACTAGCAATCAGCCCCAGCATTTT. This translates into CASSRTDTSNQPQHF.

In DNA, the CDR3 is TGTGCCAGCAGCTCCCGGACAGCCCCCTATGGCTACACCTTC. Translated, it gives CASSSRTAPYGYTF. The J gene is TRBJ1-2, the V gene TRBV5-6; weak D call: TRBD1 (6 bases). Trimming took off 3 bases at V and 4 bases at J, with 13 bases between the two ends. Per germline, CDR1 SGHDT and CDR2 YYEEEE. This CDR3 has 14 amino acids.